One sample yielded the 12 T cell receptor beta chains listed below, sequenced in a study of TIL therapy for anti-PD-1-resistant metastatic lung cancer. Time point here: pre-treatment sample, taken before nivolumab and TIL therapy. The tumor samples were excised metastases, mostly pleural nodules or supraclavicular lymph nodes. The immunoSEQ assay was v3. Method: immunoSEQ multiplex PCR; TCRdb's copy keeps in-frame clones and lacks some. The data contain about 25,000 clones, 72% of them seen just once; the ten biggest clones take up about 7.4%. The material sequenced was tumor tissue, taken at baseline. These TCRs come from a person aged 25 to 85 with non-small cell lung cancer.

This chain connects TRBV15 to TRBJ2-1; 15 bases agree with TRBD2. The CDR3 spans 19 residues. CDR1 LNHNV and CDR2 YYDKDF come from the germline V gene (reference sequence). V shed 0 bases, J shed 8 bases, and the junction held 11 bases outside the gene matches. The CDR3 nucleotides are TGTGCCACCAGCAGAGACGGACTAGCGGGGGGGCTATCGTGGCATGAGCAGTTCTTC. Protein product: CATSRDGLAGGLSWHEQFF.

This chain joins TRBV12-5 and TRBJ1-2; the D is unclear. The CDR3 runs to 14 residues. V was cut by 1 base and J by 4 bases, with 10 bases left in between. Germline V gene lookup returns CDR1 LGHNT and CDR2 FRNRAP. CDR3 nucleotide sequence: TGTGCTAGTGGTTTGGCACCCGAGCTCTATGGCTACACCTTC. This gives the protein CASGLAPELYGYTF.

There are a few counts of this clone. CDR3 protein: CASSIGAGPDTQYF. CDR3 sequence (DNA): TGTGCCAGCAGCATAGGGGCAGGACCAGATACGCAGTATTTT. This chain connects TRBV7-9 to TRBJ2-3, with a weak D call TRBD1 (5 bases). Germline V gives CDR1 SEHNR, CDR2 FQNEAQ (reference sequence). V lost 5 bases to trimming and J lost 4 bases, with 13 bases between them. The CDR3 length is 14 residues.

This clone was seen more than once but under ten times. V gene TRBV7-9 combines with J gene TRBJ2-5; D may match TRBD1 or TRBD2 (5 bases each). Deletions cut 6 bases from V and 5 bases from J, with 19 bases between. This CDR3 region has 15 residues. The germline CDR1 and CDR2 sequences are SEHNR and FQNEAQ (reference sequence). The CDR3 DNA sequence: TGTGCCAGCAGGGGGGAGTGGGGGAGAGTGGAGACCCAGTACTTC. This translates into CASRGEWGRVETQYF.

The chain couples TRBV10-3 to TRBJ1-1, with D unclear. The germline V gene has CDR1 ENHRY and CDR2 SYGVKD. V lost 8 bases to trimming and J lost 3 bases, with 13 bases between them. CDR3 size: 13 residues. CDR3 sequence reads: CAIRQNKDTEAFF. CDR3 nucleotide sequence: TGTGCCATCCGGCAGAACAAAGACACTGAAGCTTTCTTT.

The CDR3 DNA reads as TGTGCCAGCAGCTCGTCTCCAACCAATGAGCAGTTCTTC. Protein product: CASSSSPTNEQFF. This rearrangement joins TRBV7-2 to TRBJ2-1; no definite D call. Trimming shortened V by 4 bases and J by 6 bases, and 10 bases separated the two germline ends. CDR3 length equals 13 residues. The germline gives CDR1 SGHTA, CDR2 FQGNSA.

V is TRBV6-6 and J is TRBJ1-1; D is unresolved. The V and J ends lost 2 bases and 6 bases respectively, with 4 bases between them. There are 11 residues in the CDR3. Germline values: CDR1 MNHNY, CDR2 SVGAGI (reference sequence). CDR3 residues: CASSYPPEAFF. The CDR3, as DNA: TGTGCCAGCAGTTACCCCCCTGAAGCTTTCTTT.

The gene calls are TRBV11-3 and TRBJ1-6; D uncertain. The CDR3 extends over 14 amino acids. Germline assignment: CDR1 SGHNT and CDR2 YENEEA. Trimming removed 0 bases from V and 13 bases from J, with 13 bases in between. The CDR3 loop is CASSLDGVFSPLHF. The CDR3 region has the DNA TGTGCCAGCAGCTTAGACGGGGTTTTTTCCCCCCTCCACTTT.

The rearrangement joins TRBV7-3 to TRBJ2-7, with D maybe TRBD1 (6 bases). CDR1 and CDR2 from the germline V gene are SGHTA and FQGTGA. The V and J ends lost 3 bases and 0 bases respectively, with 9 bases between them. The CDR3 covers 14 residues. The CDR3 reads CASSFQGSSYEQYF. In DNA, the CDR3 is TGTGCCAGCAGCTTCCAGGGGTCCTCCTACGAGCAGTACTTC.

The CDR3 coding sequence is TGTGCCAGCAGTGAAGTAGGGAGGAGCAGCAACACCGGGGAGCTGTTTTTT. Protein: CASSEVGRSSNTGELFF. This chain joins TRBV2 and TRBJ2-2; perhaps TRBD2 as D (6 bases). This CDR3 is 17 amino acids long. Trimming took 1 base from V and 2 from J, leaving 14 bases between them. Germline V lookup: CDR1 SNHLY, CDR2 FYNNEI.

The gene calls are TRBV19 and TRBJ1-1; TRBD1 might be the D (6 bases). The ends were cut back, 7 bases at V and 1 base at J, with 16 bases in the middle. CDR3 size: 15 residues. Germline V gene sequence: CDR1 LNHDA, CDR2 SQIVND (reference sequence). The CDR3 nucleotides read TGTGCCAGTAATCCGGTAGGCAGGGGGAACACTGAAGCTTTCTTT. It codes for CASNPVGRGNTEAFF.

The V call is TRBV6-1, the J call TRBJ2-7, with D possibly TRBD1 on 6 matching bases. From germline, CDR1 is MNHNS and CDR2 SASEGT. V lost 7 bases to trimming and J lost 6 bases, with 19 bases between them. The CDR3 runs to 14 residues. Here the CDR3 reads CASTRGILLVEQYF. Written as DNA, the CDR3 is TGTGCCAGCACCAGGGGAATCCTTCTTGTCGAGCAGTACTTC.